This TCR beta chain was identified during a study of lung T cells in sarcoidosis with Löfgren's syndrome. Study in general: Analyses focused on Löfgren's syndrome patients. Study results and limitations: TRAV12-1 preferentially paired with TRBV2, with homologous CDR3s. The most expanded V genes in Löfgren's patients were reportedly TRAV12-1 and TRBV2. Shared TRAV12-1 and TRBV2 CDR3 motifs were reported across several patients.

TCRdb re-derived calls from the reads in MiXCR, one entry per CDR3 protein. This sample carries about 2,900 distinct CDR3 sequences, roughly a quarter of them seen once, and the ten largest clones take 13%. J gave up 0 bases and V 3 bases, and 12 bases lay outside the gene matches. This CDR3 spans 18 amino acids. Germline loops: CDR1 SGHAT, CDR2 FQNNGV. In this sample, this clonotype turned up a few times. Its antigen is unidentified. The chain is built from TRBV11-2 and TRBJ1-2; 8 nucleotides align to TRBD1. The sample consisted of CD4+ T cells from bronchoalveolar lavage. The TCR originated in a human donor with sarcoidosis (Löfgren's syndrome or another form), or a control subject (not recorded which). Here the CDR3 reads CASSFTLLGTGTNYGYTF. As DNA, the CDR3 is TGTGCCAGCAGCTTCACCCTGCTGGGGACAGGTACTAACTATGGCTACACCTTC. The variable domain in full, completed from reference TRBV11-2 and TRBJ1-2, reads EAGVAQSPRYKIIEKRQSVAFWCNPISGHATLYWYQQILGQGPKLLIQFQNNGVVDDSQLPKDRFSAERLKGVDSTLKIQPAKLEDSAVYLCASSFTLLGTGTNYGYTFGSGTRLTVV.